Below, 15 T cell receptor beta chains from the same sample are listed, as sequenced in a study of T cell responses to AZD1222 COVID-19 vaccine. TCRdb's table, derived via immunoSEQ multiplex PCR, lists solely in-frame clones and lacks some. Of approximately 74,000 clones listed, approximately 90% are singletons. Source: peripheral blood, taken on day 0 of AZD1222 vaccination. These receptors all stem from an adult in good health.

The CDR3 DNA reads TGTGCCAGCAGTAGGACAGGGAGGGAAAAACTGTTTTTT. Translation gives CASSRTGREKLFF. The rearrangement joins TRBV12-3 or TRBV12-4 to TRBJ1-4; 8 bases fit TRBD1. V was clipped by 5 bases and J by 8 bases; unmatched bases: 4. The CDR3 is 13 residues long.

V gene TRBV7-2 combines with J gene TRBJ2-1; 8 nucleotides match TRBD2. CDR3 size: 17 residues. V shed 5 bases and J 3 bases; nucleotides not matched to a gene: 12. CDR1 is SGHTA and CDR2 is FQGNSA in the germline V gene. The CDR3 DNA follows: TGTGCCAGCAGCCTTAGACCTGCGGGGGGAAACTACAATGAGCAGTTCTTC. This codes for CASSLRPAGGNYNEQFF.

V is TRBV5-6 and J is TRBJ1-2, with 9 nucleotides matching TRBD1. With V trimmed by 3 bases and J by 3 bases, 12 bases remained unmatched. The CDR3 extends over 17 amino acids. CDR1 and CDR2 from the germline V gene are SGHDT and YYEEEE. This CDR3 is CASSSWTGEGFDYGYTF. The CDR3 bases are TGTGCCAGCAGCTCTTGGACAGGGGAGGGCTTTGACTATGGCTACACCTTC.

J is TRBJ2-1 and V is TRBV23-1; D is undetermined. TRBV23-1 is an ORF, with its function uncertain. V shed 3 bases and J shed 7 bases, with 1 base lying between them. The CDR3 covers 10 residues. CDR3 loop: CASSHNEQFF. The CDR3 DNA reads as TGCGCCAGCAGTCATAATGAGCAGTTCTTC.

The V call is TRBV7-8, the J call TRBJ2-2, with a tentative D call TRBD1 (5 bases). Between the trimmed V and J ends, which lost 3 bases and 1 base, there was a span of 21 bases. The CDR3 is 19 amino acids. Germline loops: CDR1 SGHVS, CDR2 FQNEAQ. The CDR3 nucleotides are TGTGCCAGCAGCTTGTCCTTCGCAGGGCCCATCCGGAACACCGGGGAGCTGTTTTTT. Its translation is CASSLSFAGPIRNTGELFF. The variable domain in full, with the rest retrieved from reference TRBV7-8 and TRBJ2-2, is GAGVSQSPRYKVAKRGQDVALRCDPISGHVSLFWYQQALGQGPEFLTYFQNEAQLDKSGLPSDRFFAERPEGSVSTLKIQRTQQEDSAVYLCASSLSFAGPIRNTGELFFGEGSRLTVL.

The rearrangement uses TRBV6-5 and TRBJ1-1, with 7 bases matching TRBD1. Germline CDR1 and CDR2: MNHEY and SVGAGI. The V segment lost 0 bases and the J segment 1 base; nucleotides outside the gene matches: 2. The length of the CDR3 is 15 residues. CDR3 residues: CASSYSTGQNTEAFF. The CDR3 coding sequence is TGTGCCAGCAGTTACTCGACAGGGCAGAACACTGAAGCTTTCTTT.

This clone was picked up a small number of times. The V and J genes are TRBV5-4 and TRBJ2-5; D may be TRBD1 (6 bases). Trimming stripped 4 bases from V and 9 bases from J, with 13 bases between. The CDR3 contains 12 residues. CDR1 is SGHNT and CDR2 is YYREEE in the germline V gene (reference sequence). This CDR3 is CASSMPTGSQYF. CDR3 in DNA: TGTGCCAGCAGCATGCCGACAGGCTCCCAGTACTTC.

The chain is built from TRBV28 and TRBJ1-2; TRBD1 matches at 9 bases. The CDR3 is 15 amino acids. CDR1 is MDHEN and CDR2 is SYDVKM in the germline V gene. V was clipped by 7 bases and J by 4 bases; unmatched bases: 10. CDR3 sequence reads: CASTGLKGQGYGYTF. CDR3 DNA: TGTGCCAGCACCGGCCTTAAGGGACAGGGCTATGGCTACACCTTC.

The V gene is TRBV19, the J gene TRBJ1-5; TRBD1 matches 8 bases. V gave up 5 bases and J gave up 7 bases; unmatched junction bases: 16. Germline loops: CDR1 LNHDA, CDR2 SQIVND (reference sequence). The CDR3 consists of 17 residues. The CDR3 reads CASSPEGQVISGQPQHF. The CDR3 coding sequence is TGTGCCAGTAGTCCCGAGGGACAGGTAATCTCGGGGCAGCCCCAGCATTTT.

The V call is TRBV11-1, the J call TRBJ1-1; D is ambiguous. Per the germline V gene, CDR1 is SGHAT and CDR2 is FQDESV (reference sequence). The CDR3 runs 13 residues. The V gene lost 4 bases and the J gene lost 0 bases, with 6 bases spanning the gap. The CDR3 is CASSSDMNTEAFF. In nucleotides, the CDR3 is TGTGCCAGCAGCTCGGATATGAACACTGAAGCTTTCTTT. The whole variable domain, filled in from reference TRBV11-1 and TRBJ1-1, reads EAEVAQSPRYKITEKSQAVAFWCDPISGHATLYWYRQILGQGPELLVQFQDESVVDDSQLPKDRFSAERLKGVDSTLKIQPAELGDSAMYLCASSSDMNTEAFFGQGTRLTVV.

The J gene is TRBJ2-2, the V gene TRBV30, with unresolved D. Germline-derived CDR1 and CDR2 are GTSNPN and SVGIG (reference sequence). The CDR3 consists of 15 residues. V was pared by 0 bases and J by 5 bases, with 13 bases between. The CDR3 DNA reads as TGTGCCTGGAGTGTAAAGCTCCTTAGGACCGGGGAGCTGTTTTTT. This encodes CAWSVKLLRTGELFF.

This clone was counted a few times. V is TRBV19 and J is TRBJ2-2; 10 bases map to TRBD2. The CDR3 sequence is 15 residues long. The germline gives CDR1 LNHDA, CDR2 SQIVND (reference sequence). The V segment lost 5 bases and the J segment 5 bases; nucleotides outside the gene matches: 5. For the CDR3, the DNA is TGTGCCAGTAGTTTACTAGCGGGGCCAACCGGGGAGCTGTTTTTT. Its protein product is CASSLLAGPTGELFF.

This clone was detected once. The chain is built from TRBV18 and TRBJ2-5; 7 bases are shared with TRBD1. Germline values: CDR1 KGHSH, CDR2 LQKENI. CDR3 length: 13 residues. J lost 5 bases, V lost 3 bases, and 3 bases had no gene match. CDR3 DNA sequence: TGTGCCAGCTCACCTCCACAGGGGGAGACCCAGTACTTC. It encodes CASSPPQGETQYF.

V is TRBV28 and J is TRBJ2-7; D might be TRBD1 (6 bases). Between the trimmed V and J ends, which lost 5 bases and 4 bases, there was a span of 18 bases. Germline loops: CDR1 MDHEN, CDR2 SYDVKM. This CDR3 has 15 amino acids. CDR3: CASSLTGTHLYEQYF. CDR3 sequence (DNA): TGTGCCAGCAGTCTAACCGGGACACATCTATACGAGCAGTACTTC.

A single count supports this clone. The chain carries TRBV5-1 and TRBJ2-6, with 7 bases matching TRBD1. The CDR3 is 16 residues long. Per germline, CDR1 SGHRS and CDR2 YFSETQ. V gave up 3 bases and J gave up 2 bases; unmatched junction bases: 5. CDR3 coding DNA: TGCGCCAGCAGCTCATTTACAGGGGCTGGGGCCAACGTCCTGACTTTC. Translation: CASSSFTGAGANVLTF.